This record covers a single T cell receptor (beta chain). The antigen it binds to is not known. No much larger clone is present one base from it, and per-base qualities are unavailable. V is reduced by 10 bases and J by 0 bases, leaving a spacing of 13 bases between them. The CDR3 measures 14 amino acids from cysteine to phenylalanine. The entry retains the CDR3 DNA only, 42 bases that are in frame from base 1. As encoded in the germline V gene (reference sequence), CDR1 is MNHNY while CDR2 is SVGAGI. The CDR3 regions of human TCRbeta chains were analyzed by immunosequencing. In the paper's pipeline: TCRs in the repertoires were compared against a reference library of SARS-CoV-2-specific TCRs that had been generated with the MIRA antigen-specificity platform. Breadth meant the fraction of unique TCRs that were SARS-CoV-2-associated, whereas depth meant the fraction of total T cells that were SARS-CoV-2-associated. Using the MIRA data, each spike-specific TCR was assigned both to the spike region to which the TCR was reactive and to a CD4 or CD8 class. Log10-transformed breadth and depth values were compared by one-way ANOVA with Sidak's multiple comparisons tests. Entries here come from immuneACCESS through TCRdb and include only in-frame sequences with V and J called. Some clones fail to appear in such tables; in the studies checked, an unresolved V gene covers under half of the shortfall, and the cause of the remainder is unknown. V and J calls and clone size come straight from that table; D and trimming were deduced from the DNA. The sample table lists under 150,000 clones, around 90% of them with a count of one. Of the sample, around 2.8% falls within the top ten clones.

This record belongs to a study of T cell responses to AZD1222 COVID-19 vaccine (dated by TCRdb to about 2021). As for the study more broadly: AZD1222 recipients whose second dose came at about 4 weeks and those whose second dose came at about 12 weeks were combined into one group, since spike-specific TCR depth and breadth did not differ between the two schedules. TCR sequencing covered roughly 230 trial participants: 207 given two doses of AZD1222 and about 26 given two doses of MenACWY control vaccine. Trial participants were enrolled by age into subgroups of 18-55, 56-69 and 70-plus years, and around 150, 28 and 57 TCR-sequenced participants, respectively, were included in these subgroups. On the study overall, not on this receptor specifically: In the small 56-69-year group, the increase in depth fell short of significance, most likely because of low power. Conclusions about previously exposed vaccinees were limited because only five to seven AZD1222 recipients were SARS-CoV-2 seropositive at baseline. Vaccine-associated CD4 TCRs spanned the whole spike protein, with dominant responses in regions 160-218 and 743-854. Participants were mostly white British, with more females than males. The authors suggested clonal diversity may have been underestimated. After two AZD1222 doses, spike-specific TCR breadth and depth were significantly higher than at day 0 and than in MenACWY recipients. Epitopes outside the regions mutated in the B.1.351 and B.1.1.7 variants were reportedly recognized by nearly half of the unique spike-specific TCRs. No day 14 peak-response samples were available, so repertoires were characterized only after the peak T cell response.

The time point label here, explained by the study, means: baseline before first vaccination. Vaccinee samples were obtained from the UK trials COV001 and COV002, which included a single-blind randomized controlled phase 2/3 trial of AZD1222 (ChAdOx1 nCoV-19) in healthy adults. For TCRbeta chain sequencing, PBMC samples from trial participants were taken at day 0 and at day 28 after the second dose. Here the sequenced sample was peripheral blood, taken on day 0 of AZD1222 vaccination. The sequence came from an adult in good health. This sequence uses TRBV6-6 and TRBJ1-3; possibly the D gene is TRBD1, per 5 matching bases. The encoded CDR3 is CATQQAISGNTIYF. The nucleotides are TGTGCCACCCAACAGGCTATCTCTGGAAACACCATATATTTT.